The 22 T cell receptor beta chains reported below all come from one sample, sequenced in a study of T cell changes during pregnancy in multiple sclerosis. The assay was immunoSEQ multiplex PCR, and TCRdb's table has in-frame clones only and misses some. Of roughly 110,000 clones detected, just under 95% appear once; the ten largest clones hold approximately 1.6%. The sample in question was peripheral blood, obtained after pregnancy. The source is a female donor with multiple sclerosis, enrolled in a pregnancy study.

There are a few counts of this clone. The chain employs TRBV6-5 and TRBJ1-6; 10 nucleotides align to TRBD1. The V gene end was trimmed by 5 bases and the J gene end by 6 bases; junction bases not matched to a gene: 4. The CDR3 has 15 residues. The germline V gene encodes CDR1 MNHEY and CDR2 SVGAGI. CDR3 nucleotide sequence: TGTGCCAGCAGTCGCGGGGACAGGGGTAATTCACCCCTCCACTTT. This codes for CASSRGDRGNSPLHF.

The rearrangement links TRBV9 to TRBJ2-3, with TRBD2 matching 11 bases. CDR1 is SGDLS and CDR2 is YYNGEE in the germline V gene. V lost 0 bases, J lost 3 bases, and 3 bases stayed unmatched. This CDR3 contains 16 residues. CDR3 nucleotides: TGTGCCAGCAGCGTAGGTCTAGCGGGAGGAACAGATACGCAGTATTTT. The encoded protein is CASSVGLAGGTDTQYF.

This clone was found once. V usage is TRBV2 and J usage is TRBJ2-7; unclear D gene. CDR1 is SNHLY, CDR2 FYNNEI, per germline. CDR3 length: 13 amino acids. V dropped 7 bases and J dropped 6 bases, with 16 bases sitting between them. The CDR3 nucleotides are TGTGCCAGCACCAACGACAAATTCGGCGAGCAGTACTTC. Its protein is CASTNDKFGEQYF.

The chain uses TRBV29-1 and TRBJ2-5; TRBD2 matches 11 bases. The CDR3 totals 15 residues. Germline V gene data show CDR1 as SQVTM and CDR2 as ANQGSEA. The V gene end was trimmed by 5 bases and the J gene end by 0 bases; junction bases not matched to a gene: 5. CDR3: CSVPTSGSNQETQYF. The CDR3 bases are TGCAGCGTTCCTACTAGCGGGAGTAACCAAGAGACCCAGTACTTC.

The chain couples TRBV27 to TRBJ2-7, with D uncertain. Per the germline V gene, CDR1 is MNHEY and CDR2 is SMNVEV (reference sequence). This CDR3 spans 13 amino acids. The V gene lost 8 bases and the J gene lost 4 bases, with 15 bases spanning the gap. CDR3 sequence reads: CASASGKGYEQYF. In DNA, the CDR3 is TGTGCCAGCGCGTCAGGAAAAGGATACGAGCAGTACTTC.

V usage is TRBV7-3 and J usage is TRBJ2-1; D might be TRBD2 (5 bases). The germline gives CDR1 SGHTA, CDR2 FQGTGA. The CDR3 spans 12 residues. V was pared by 5 bases and J by 10 bases, with 12 bases between. CDR3 coding DNA: TGTGCCAGCAGCGACACCGGGATAGAGCAGTTCTTC. Its protein is CASSDTGIEQFF. The whole variable domain, filled in from reference TRBV7-3 and TRBJ2-1, reads GAGVSQTPSNKVTEKGKYVELRCDPISGHTALYWYRQSLGQGPEFLIYFQGTGAADDSGLPNDRFFAVRPEGSVSTLKIQRTERGDSAVYLCASSDTGIEQFFGPGTRLTVL.

Remarks on this clone: The same CDR3 arises from other DNA sequences in this sample as well. The chain carries TRBV5-1 and TRBJ1-2; TRBD1 agrees at 8 bases. The CDR3 length is 13 residues. The germline gives CDR1 SGHRS, CDR2 YFSETQ. V lost 4 bases to trimming and J lost 5 bases; unmatched junction nucleotides: 4. CDR3 DNA sequence: TGCGCCAGCAGCCTGGACAGGGATTATGGCTACACCTTC. This gives the protein CASSLDRDYGYTF.

The CDR3: CAWNPGQITGELFF. The DNA for the CDR3 is TGTGCCTGGAACCCGGGACAGATCACCGGGGAGCTGTTTTTT. This chain uses TRBV30 with TRBJ2-2; 7 bases fit TRBD1. This CDR3 region has 14 residues. V shed 4 bases and J 4 bases; nucleotides not matched to a gene: 6. The germline V gene has CDR1 GTSNPN and CDR2 SVGIG (reference sequence).

The chain recombines TRBV19 with TRBJ2-1; TRBD2 matches at 7 bases. From germline, CDR1 is LNHDA and CDR2 SQIVND (reference sequence). CDR3 size: 14 residues. J was trimmed by 9 bases and V by 6 bases; bases with no gene match: 11. As DNA, the CDR3 is TGTGCCAGTAGGGAAGCGGGAAGGGCGGTTGAGCAGTTCTTC. Residues: CASREAGRAVEQFF.

The chain couples TRBV5-1 to TRBJ1-1, with D unresolved. V lost 0 bases to trimming and J lost 3 bases, with 9 bases between them. The CDR3 contains 14 residues. Germline CDR1 SGHRS, CDR2 YFSETQ. The CDR3 nucleotides read TGCGCCAGCAGCTTGGATGGGAGGGACACTGAAGCTTTCTTT. It translates to CASSLDGRDTEAFF.

This rearrangement joins TRBV19 to TRBJ2-1; TRBD2 agrees at 11 bases. CDR3 size: 16 residues. Germline trimming cut 2 bases from V and 2 bases from J; bases unmatched to any gene: 2. CDR1 is LNHDA, CDR2 SQIVND, per germline (reference sequence). CDR3 loop: CASSILAGGPYNEQFF. The CDR3 DNA reads TGTGCCAGTAGTATACTAGCGGGAGGCCCCTACAATGAGCAGTTCTTC.

This chain's CDR3 is CASSLKRTAEAFF. The DNA of the CDR3 is TGTGCCAGCAGCTTAAAACGGACAGCTGAAGCTTTCTTT. This sequence joins TRBV7-3 and TRBJ1-1; TRBD1 is a possible D gene (6 bases). Germline V gene lookup returns CDR1 SGHTA and CDR2 FQGTGA. Trimming shortened V by 1 base and J by 6 bases, and 9 bases separated the two germline ends. The length of the CDR3 is 13 residues.

The chain links TRBV7-3 to TRBJ2-6; D is possibly TRBD1 (6 bases). V lost 4 bases to trimming and J lost 2 bases, with 9 bases between them. The CDR3 covers 15 residues. CDR1 SGHTA and CDR2 FQGTGA come from the germline V gene. The CDR3 nucleotides read TGTGCCAGCAGCTACAGGGTTACTGGGGCCAACGTCCTGACTTTC. It encodes CASSYRVTGANVLTF.

This rearrangement joins TRBV7-9 to TRBJ2-7; D might be TRBD1 (6 bases). From germline, CDR1 is SEHNR and CDR2 FQNEAQ (reference sequence). V gave up 7 bases and J gave up 0 bases, with 19 bases separating them. The CDR3 spans 16 residues. DNA of the CDR3: TGTGCCAGCAACCGCGCCCGACAGGTGAGCTCCTACGAGCAGTACTTC. Protein product: CASNRARQVSSYEQYF.

This rearrangement joins TRBV5-6 to TRBJ2-5, with 11 bases fitting TRBD2. The ends lost 5 bases at V and 1 base at J; junction bases unmatched: 10. The CDR3 covers 17 residues. Germline CDR1 SGHDT, CDR2 YYEEEE. DNA of the CDR3: TGTGCCAGCAGTTCACCCCGACTAGCGGGACTCCAAGAGACCCAGTACTTC. Its protein is CASSSPRLAGLQETQYF.

The V and J genes are TRBV7-3 and TRBJ2-3; weak D call: TRBD2 (5 bases). CDR1 and CDR2 from the germline V gene are SGHTA and FQGTGA. V was pared by 2 bases and J by 0 bases, with 12 bases between. This CDR3 contains 16 residues. The CDR3 spells CASSLGPGGSTDTQYF. Written as DNA, the CDR3 is TGTGCCAGCAGCTTAGGTCCAGGAGGAAGCACAGATACGCAGTATTTT.

The V gene is TRBV29-1, the J gene TRBJ1-2; 7 bases fit TRBD1. CDR1 is SQVTM, CDR2 ANQGSEA, per germline. V gave up 6 bases and J gave up 8 bases; unmatched junction bases: 6. This CDR3 region has 11 residues. The CDR3 reads CSVEGAGGYTF. Written as DNA, the CDR3 is TGCAGCGTGGAGGGGGCGGGCGGCTACACCTTC.

This rearrangement joins TRBV19 to TRBJ1-5; 7 bases agree with TRBD1. Germline lookup yields CDR1 LNHDA and CDR2 SQIVND (reference sequence). V lost 9 bases and J lost 4; bases outside the gene matches: 3. The CDR3 extends over 12 amino acids. The DNA of the CDR3 is TGTGCCAGCCAGGGGGAGAATCAGCCCCAGCATTTT. It translates to CASQGENQPQHF.

This clone appeared once. The rearrangement joins TRBV7-9 to TRBJ1-1; 8 bases align to TRBD1. CDR3 length equals 13 residues. The J segment lost 11 bases and the V segment lost 4 bases, leaving 9 bases of the junction unmatched. Per the germline V gene, CDR1 is SEHNR and CDR2 is FQNEAQ (reference sequence). The chain's CDR3 is CASSSHDRGYAFF. CDR3 coding DNA: TGTGCCAGCAGCTCCCACGACAGGGGATATGCTTTCTTT.

V and J are TRBV5-1 and TRBJ2-7; a possible D gene is TRBD1 (6 bases). V lost 0 bases to trimming and J lost 5 bases, with 12 bases between them. The CDR3 loop spans 14 amino acids. The germline gives CDR1 SGHRS, CDR2 YFSETQ. This CDR3 is CASSLDRVSDEQYF. In nucleotides, the CDR3 is TGCGCCAGCAGCTTGGACAGGGTTAGCGACGAGCAGTACTTC.

The chain recombines TRBV7-9 with TRBJ1-2; perhaps TRBD1 as D (6 bases). This CDR3 is 14 amino acids long. The germline V gene has CDR1 SEHNR and CDR2 FQNEAQ (reference sequence). V lost 1 base, J lost 3 bases, and 9 bases lay in between. Written as DNA, the CDR3 is TGTGCCAGCAGCTTAGGGACAGCCCACTATGGCTACACCTTC. It is translated as CASSLGTAHYGYTF. The whole variable domain, remainder taken from reference TRBV7-9 and TRBJ1-2, is DTGVSQNPRHKITKRGQNVTFRCDPISEHNRLYWYRQTLGQGPEFLTYFQNEAQLEKSRLLSDRFSAERPKGSFSTLEIQRTEQGDSAMYLCASSLGTAHYGYTFGSGTRLTVV.

V is TRBV5-1 and J is TRBJ2-3; D is possibly TRBD2 (5 bases). CDR3 length: 16 residues. CDR1 is SGHRS and CDR2 is YFSETQ in the germline V gene. The V end lost 2 bases, the J end lost 2 bases, and 15 bases lay between the germline ends. The DNA for the CDR3 is TGCGCCAGCAGCTTTGGGAGAGTCCCTTACACAGATACGCAGTATTTT. It is translated as CASSFGRVPYTDTQYF.